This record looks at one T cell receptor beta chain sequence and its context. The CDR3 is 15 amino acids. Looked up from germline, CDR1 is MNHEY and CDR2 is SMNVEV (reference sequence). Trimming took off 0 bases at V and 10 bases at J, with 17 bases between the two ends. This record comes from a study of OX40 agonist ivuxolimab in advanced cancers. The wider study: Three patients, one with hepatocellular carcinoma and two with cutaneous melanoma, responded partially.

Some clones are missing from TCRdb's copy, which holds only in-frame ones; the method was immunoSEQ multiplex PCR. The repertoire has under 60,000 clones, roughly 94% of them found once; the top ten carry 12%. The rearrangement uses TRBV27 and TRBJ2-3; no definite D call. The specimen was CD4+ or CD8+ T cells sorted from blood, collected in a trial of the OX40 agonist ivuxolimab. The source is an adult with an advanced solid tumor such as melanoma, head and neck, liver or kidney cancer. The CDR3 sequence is CASSLSLAAPISQYF. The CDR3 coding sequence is TGTGCCAGCAGTTTATCCTTGGCAGCCCCTATCTCGCAGTATTTT.